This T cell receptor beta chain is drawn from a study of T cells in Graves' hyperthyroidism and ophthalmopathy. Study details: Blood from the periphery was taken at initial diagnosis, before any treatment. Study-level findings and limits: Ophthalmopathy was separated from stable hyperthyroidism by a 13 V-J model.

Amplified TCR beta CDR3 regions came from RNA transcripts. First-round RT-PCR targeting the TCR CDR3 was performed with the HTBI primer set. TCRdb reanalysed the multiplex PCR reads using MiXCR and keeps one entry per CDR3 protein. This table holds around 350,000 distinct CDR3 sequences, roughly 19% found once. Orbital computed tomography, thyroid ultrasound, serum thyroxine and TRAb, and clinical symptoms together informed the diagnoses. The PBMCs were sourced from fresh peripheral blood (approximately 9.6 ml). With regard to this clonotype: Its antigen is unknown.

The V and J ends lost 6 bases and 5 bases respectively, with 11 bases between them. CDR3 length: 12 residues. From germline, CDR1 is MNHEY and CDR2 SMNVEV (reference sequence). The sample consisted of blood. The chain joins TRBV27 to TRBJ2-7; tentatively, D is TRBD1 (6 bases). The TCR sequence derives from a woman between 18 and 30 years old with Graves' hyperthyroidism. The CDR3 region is CASRNRDHEQYF. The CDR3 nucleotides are TGTGCCAGCAGGAACAGGGACCACGAGCAGTACTTC.